This TCR beta chain was sequenced during a study of blood T cell repertoires in COVID-19 (TCRdb year 2020). In terms of the full investigation: Samples covering the acute and convalescent phases of COVID-19 were provided by collaborators in the United States, Italy and Spain. A de-identified subject ID, COVID-19 status, age in years and sex were almost always included in the sample metadata. Where available, HLA class I and class II types were obtained from metadata supplied by the sample provider rather than from assay-based typing. The repertoires were made available in a free public database intended to serve as a resource for research on the immune response to SARS-CoV-2. The dataset comprised deeply sampled blood TCRbeta repertoires from subjects exposed to, actively infected with, or recovered from COVID-19. The material from the prospective study consisted of cDNA or gDNA derived from T cells, B-cell-depleted T cells, or PBMCs. The samples were drawn from two sources: the first 160 participants of the ongoing ImmuneRACE study, and over 950 subjects contributed by 6 global collaborators.

In the germline V gene, CDR1 corresponds to SGHRS and CDR2 to YFSETQ. V ends up 4 bases short and J 4 bases short, with an unmatched junction base count of 8. Counted from cysteine to phenylalanine, this CDR3 has 16 amino acids. Left in the record is the CDR3 DNA by itself, 48 bases read in frame from the first base. Whole blood was collected in K2EDTA tubes by collaborating institutions according to the institutions' own protocols. For TCRbeta analysis, collaborator samples were shipped as frozen whole blood, as isolated PBMCs, or as DNA extracted from either sample type. To note about this clone: Its antigen specificity is not known. No qualities accompany the bases; no much larger clone lies one base away.

TCRbeta CDR3 regions were amplified from genomic DNA using the immunoSEQ Assay, a bias-controlled multiplex PCR. The original pipeline was this. The number of nucleated cells in each sample was estimated from the amplification of reference gene primers within the assay. To quantify the absolute abundance of each unique TCRbeta CDR3 rearrangement, sequence reads were collapsed and filtered. Productive Simpson clonality was computed per sample as the square root of Simpson's diversity index over productive rearrangements. Here the immuneACCESS table is served through TCRdb, limited to in-frame sequences with V and J called. Missing clones are a known gap in these copies; in checked studies unresolved V genes cover under half, and the rest lacks a known reason. The DNA was the basis for D and trimming; V, J and clone size are from that table. The sample records about 89,000 clones, less than 85% of which are singletons. The ten top clones hold 19% of the sample.

Broad study findings and their caveats: The amount of clinical and demographic metadata varied by source and participant and was provided uncurated.

This TCR derives from a woman of 80 years or more with acute or convalescent COVID-19. The material sequenced was peripheral blood. The sequence links TRBV5-1 to TRBJ2-3; 11 bases in the junction line up with TRBD1. The CDR3 protein sequence reads: CASSPGQGGYADTQYF. The nucleotides read TGCGCCAGCAGCCCGGGACAGGGGGGGTACGCAGATACGCAGTATTTT. Reference TRBV5-1 and TRBJ2-3 genes cover what lies past the CDR3, so the full variable domain is KAGVTQTPRYLIKTRGQQVTLSCSPISGHRSVSWYQQTPGQGLQFLFEYFSETQRNKGNFPGRFSGRQFSNSRSEMNVSTLELGDSALYLCASSPGQGGYADTQYFGPGTRLTVL.